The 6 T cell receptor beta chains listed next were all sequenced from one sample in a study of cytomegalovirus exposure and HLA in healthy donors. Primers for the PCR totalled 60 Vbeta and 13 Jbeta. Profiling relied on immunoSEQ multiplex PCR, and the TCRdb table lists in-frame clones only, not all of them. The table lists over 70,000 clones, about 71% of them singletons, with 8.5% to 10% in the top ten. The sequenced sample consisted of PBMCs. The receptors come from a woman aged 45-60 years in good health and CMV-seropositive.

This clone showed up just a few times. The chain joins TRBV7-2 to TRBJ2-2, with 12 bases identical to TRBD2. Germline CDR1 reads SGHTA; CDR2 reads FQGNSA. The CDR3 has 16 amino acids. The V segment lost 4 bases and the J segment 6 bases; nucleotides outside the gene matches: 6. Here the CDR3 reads CASSSTSGSMPGELFF. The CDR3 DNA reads TGTGCCAGCAGCTCGACTAGCGGGAGTATGCCCGGGGAGCTGTTTTTT.

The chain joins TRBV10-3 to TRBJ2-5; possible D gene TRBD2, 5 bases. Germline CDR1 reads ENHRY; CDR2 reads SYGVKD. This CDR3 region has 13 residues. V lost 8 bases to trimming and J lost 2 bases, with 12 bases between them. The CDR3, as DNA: TGTGCCATCGCTGGGGAGATACAAGAGACCCAGTACTTC. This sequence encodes CAIAGEIQETQYF.

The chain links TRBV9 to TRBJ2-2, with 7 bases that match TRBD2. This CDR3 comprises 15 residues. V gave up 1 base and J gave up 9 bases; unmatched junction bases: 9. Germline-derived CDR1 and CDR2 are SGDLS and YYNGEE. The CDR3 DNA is TGTGCCAGCAGCGTAATGGCTAGCGGTGCCCGGGAGCTGTTTTTT. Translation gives CASSVMASGARELFF.

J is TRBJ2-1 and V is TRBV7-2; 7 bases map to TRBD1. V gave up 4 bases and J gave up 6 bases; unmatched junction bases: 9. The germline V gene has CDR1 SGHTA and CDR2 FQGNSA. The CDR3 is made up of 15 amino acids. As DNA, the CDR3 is TGTGCCAGCAGCTCGAACTCAGGGGGACGCAATGAGCAGTTCTTC. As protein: CASSSNSGGRNEQFF. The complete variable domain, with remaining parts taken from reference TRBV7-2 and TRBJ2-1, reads GAGVSQSPSNKVTEKGKDVELRCDPISGHTALYWYRQSLGQGLEFLIYFQGNSAPDKSGLPSDRFSAERTGGSVSTLTIQRTQQEDSAVYLCASSSNSGGRNEQFFGPGTRLTVL.

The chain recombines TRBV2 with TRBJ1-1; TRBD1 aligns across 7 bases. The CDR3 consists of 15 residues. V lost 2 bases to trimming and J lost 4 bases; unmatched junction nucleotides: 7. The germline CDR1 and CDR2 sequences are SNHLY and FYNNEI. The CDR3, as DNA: TGTGCCAGCAGTGAACTCCCAGGGGGGAGCACTGAAGCTTTCTTT. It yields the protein CASSELPGGSTEAFF. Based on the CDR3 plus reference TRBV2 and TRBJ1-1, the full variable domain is EPEVTQTPSHQVTQMGQEVILRCVPISNHLYFYWYRQILGQKVEFLVSFYNNEISEKSEIFDDQFSVERPDGSNFTLKIRSTKLEDSAMYFCASSELPGGSTEAFFGQGTRLTVV.

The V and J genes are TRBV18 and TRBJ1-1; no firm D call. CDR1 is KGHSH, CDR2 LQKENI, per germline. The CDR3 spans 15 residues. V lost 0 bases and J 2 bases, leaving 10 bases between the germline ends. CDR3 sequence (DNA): TGTGCCAGCTCACCACCGGTTTCAGGAAACACTGAAGCTTTCTTT. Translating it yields CASSPPVSGNTEAFF. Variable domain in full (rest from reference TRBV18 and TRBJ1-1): NAGVMQNPRHLVRRRGQEARLRCSPMKGHSHVYWYRQLPEEGLKFMVYLQKENIIDESGMPKERFSAEFPKEGPSILRIQQVVRGDSAAYFCASSPPVSGNTEAFFGQGTRLTVV.